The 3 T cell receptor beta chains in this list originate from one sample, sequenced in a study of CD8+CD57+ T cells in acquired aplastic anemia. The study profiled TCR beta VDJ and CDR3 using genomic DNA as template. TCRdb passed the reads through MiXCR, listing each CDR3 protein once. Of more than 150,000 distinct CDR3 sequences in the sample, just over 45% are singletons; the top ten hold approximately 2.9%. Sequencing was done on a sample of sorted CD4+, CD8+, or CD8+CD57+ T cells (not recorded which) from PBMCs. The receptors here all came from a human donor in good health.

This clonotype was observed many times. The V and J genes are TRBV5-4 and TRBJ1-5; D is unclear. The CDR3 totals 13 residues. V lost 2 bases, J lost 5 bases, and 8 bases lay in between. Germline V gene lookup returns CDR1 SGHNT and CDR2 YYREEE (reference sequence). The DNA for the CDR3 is TGTGCCAGCAGCTTTGGACGGGATCAGCCCCAGCATTTT. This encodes CASSFGRDQPQHF.

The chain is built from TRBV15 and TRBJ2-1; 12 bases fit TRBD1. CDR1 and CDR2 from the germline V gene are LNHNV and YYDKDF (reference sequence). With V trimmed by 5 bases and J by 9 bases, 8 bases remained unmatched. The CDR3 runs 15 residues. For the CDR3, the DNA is TGTGCCACCAGCGTCGAGGGACAGGGGGCAAGTGAGCAGTTCTTC. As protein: CATSVEGQGASEQFF.

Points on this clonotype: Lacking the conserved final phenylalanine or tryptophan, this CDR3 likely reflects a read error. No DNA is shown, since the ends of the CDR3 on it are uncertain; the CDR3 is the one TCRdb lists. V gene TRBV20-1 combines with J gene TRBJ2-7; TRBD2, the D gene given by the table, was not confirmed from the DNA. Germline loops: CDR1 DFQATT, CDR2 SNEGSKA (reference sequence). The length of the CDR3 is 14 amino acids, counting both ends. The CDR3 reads CSAKRLAGGNEQYS.